The clone carrying this T cell receptor (beta chain) was observed once. The data originate from a study of blood T cell repertoires in COVID-19. Germline V gives CDR1 LNHDA, CDR2 SQIVND (reference sequence). The V segment lost 4 bases and the J segment 5 bases; nucleotides outside the gene matches: 3. The CDR3 spans 14 residues. Sequencing was performed with immunoSEQ multiplex PCR; in TCRdb, only in-frame clones are kept and a portion is missing. The data show some 71,000 clones, about nine tenths seen once. V is TRBV19 and J is TRBJ2-1; 9 nucleotides align to TRBD1. Sequences were obtained from peripheral blood. This clonotype was obtained from a woman under 30 with acute or convalescent COVID-19. The CDR3 region is CASSTRDRDNEQFF. In nucleotides, the CDR3 is TGTGCCAGTAGTACCCGGGACAGGGACAATGAGCAGTTCTTC.